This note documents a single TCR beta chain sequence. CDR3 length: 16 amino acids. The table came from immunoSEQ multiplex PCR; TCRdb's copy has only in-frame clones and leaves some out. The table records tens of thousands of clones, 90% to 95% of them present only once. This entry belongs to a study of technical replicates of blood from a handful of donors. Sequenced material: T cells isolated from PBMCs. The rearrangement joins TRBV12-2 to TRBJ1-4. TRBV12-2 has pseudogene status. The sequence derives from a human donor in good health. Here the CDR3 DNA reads TGTGCAAGTCGCTTAGCGGGTGAGGCAACTAATGAAAAACTGTTTTTT. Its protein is CASRLAGEATNEKLFF.